This T cell receptor (beta chain) was sequenced during a study of T cells after yellow fever vaccination (dated by TCRdb to the late 2010s). About the investigation overall: Libraries from fractions with low cell numbers were prepared with the SMART-Seq v4 Ultra Low Input RNA kit. To follow T-cell clones before and after primary and booster YFV17D yellow fever vaccination, bulk TCR alpha and beta repertoires were sequenced over time. Two healthy male donors made up the cohort, one aged 18 to 30 years and the other aged 30 to 40 years. Blood was collected at multiple timepoints before and after primary and secondary immunization, and bulk PBMC replicates and cell subsets were isolated.

The full study reports these points: After the booster, most of the clones that had expanded following primary vaccination were detected again (just under 97% of CD4 and 80% to 90% of CD8), which suggests that memory was broadly maintained. Compared with the primary T-cell response, the secondary T-cell response was faster but weaker, reaching its peak on day 5 rather than on day 15. Because only a couple of donors were included in the study, the extent to which the findings can be generalized is limited. Computational filtering was required because FACS-sorted repertoires could contain abundant contaminating clonotypes from the bulk population. A small fraction of clonotypes appeared in both the CD4 and CD8 compartments, likely as a result of convergent recombination.

TCR cDNA was made using 5'RACE template switching, a step that added a universal primer site and unique molecular identifiers. cDNA synthesis was primed from both the TCR alpha and TCR beta constant segments. Two PCR steps were used to amplify libraries, with sample barcodes and sequencing adapters being added in the second step. Libraries were sequenced on Illumina HiSeq 2500 (2x100 bp) or NovaSeq (2x150 bp). On the authors' methods: MIGEC was used to demultiplex reads and collapse the reads into UMI consensus sequences, and MiXCR was used for V(D)J alignment. Using edgeR on replicate PBMC samples, clonotypes were called vaccine-responding if FDR was below 0.01 and the log2 fold change was above 5 up to day 15. Bulk clonotypes were assigned CD4 or CD8 identity according to which sequenced CD4 or CD8 repertoire held them at higher abundance. The public sequencing data were trimmed at Q25 with fastp and processed into clonotypes with MiXCR by TCRdb, which kept only in-frame beta chains. Identical CDR3 protein sequences are pooled into one entry, listed with their most common genes and DNA. TCRdb's processing, not the authors', yielded these V and J calls. Within this sample are hundreds of thousands of distinct CDR3 sequences, with about 13% of them counted one time only. Roughly an eighth of the sample is held by the ten biggest clonotypes.

The meaning of the sample's treatment or condition label: live attenuated yellow fever vaccine strain. At each blood-draw timepoint, two biological replicates of bulk PBMCs were collected. A standard Ficoll-Paque protocol was used to isolate PBMCs from peripheral blood. TriZol was used to extract RNA from bulk PBMCs, from CD4 and CD8 fractions, and from dextramer-positive and dextramer-negative fractions. From the germline V gene, CDR1 is SGHTA and CDR2 is FQGNSA. The CDR3 runs 13 amino acids, cysteine and phenylalanine included. Here the CDR3 DNA is all that survives: 39 bases in frame from base 1. V is clipped by 3 bases and J by 2 bases, and the sequence between their germline boundaries is 5 bases long. This clonotype occurred a few times. Its antigen is unknown. Per-nucleotide qualities are absent, and no much larger clonotype sits a single base away.

The sample here was PBMCs, taken on the day of the yellow fever booster vaccination. The TCR comes from a man aged 25-45 years who received the YFV17D yellow fever vaccine. The chain was built from TRBV7-2 and TRBJ1-3; the D gene is unclear. The DNA reads as follows: TGTGCCAGCAGCTTTAAGCCTGGAAACACCATATATTTT. This gives the protein CASSFKPGNTIYF.